The next 24 T cell receptor beta chains were all read from a single sample in a study of T cell responses to AZD1222 COVID-19 vaccine. Assay: immunoSEQ multiplex PCR; the TCRdb copy retains only in-frame clones and omits some. The sample shows 150,000 to 200,000 clones, approximately 90% of them seen only once. The sample here was peripheral blood, taken on day 0 of AZD1222 vaccination. The receptors originated from an adult in good health.

V is TRBV19 and J is TRBJ1-3, with TRBD1 identical over 7 bases. V lost 7 bases to trimming and J lost 1 base; unmatched junction nucleotides: 10. The CDR3 runs to 16 residues. Germline-derived CDR1 and CDR2 are LNHDA and SQIVND (reference sequence). In DNA, the CDR3 is TGTGCCAGTACCCCGGGACAGCGGAATTCTGGAAACACCATATATTTT. It yields the protein CASTPGQRNSGNTIYF.

The rearrangement joins TRBV12-3 or TRBV12-4 to TRBJ1-1; D is uncertain. V was pared by 5 bases and J by 1 base, with 5 bases between. The CDR3 sequence is 12 residues long. The CDR3 loop is CASSIGNTEAFF. CDR3 DNA sequence: TGTGCCAGCAGTATTGGGAACACTGAAGCTTTCTTT.

This clone was counted once. The rearrangement links TRBV19 to TRBJ1-4; D possibly corresponds to TRBD1 (5 bases). The CDR3 contains 14 residues. Trimming removed 8 bases from V and 7 bases from J, with 17 bases in between. Germline V gene data show CDR1 as LNHDA and CDR2 as SQIVND (reference sequence). For the CDR3, the DNA is TGTGCCAGTGCTCTCGGGGGAAGAGTTGAAAAACTGTTTTTT. Translation: CASALGGRVEKLFF.

This clone was detected only a few times. The V call is TRBV9, the J call TRBJ1-1; TRBD1 might be the D (5 bases). This CDR3 is 15 amino acids long. V lost 3 bases and J 8 bases, leaving 20 bases between the germline ends. CDR1 SGDLS and CDR2 YYNGEE come from the germline V gene. In DNA, the CDR3 is TGTGCCAGCAGCGATTCCTCGTGGGGGGAAGGCGAAGCTTTCTTT. It translates to CASSDSSWGEGEAFF.

This clone was seen just once. V is TRBV7-2 and J is TRBJ1-4; weak D call: TRBD1 (5 bases). The CDR3 has 15 residues. Germline V gives CDR1 SGHTA, CDR2 FQGNSA. The germline V and J ends were trimmed by 3 bases and 6 bases, with 14 bases remaining between them. This chain's CDR3 is CASSFGASRDEKLFF. In DNA, the CDR3 is TGTGCCAGCAGCTTCGGGGCTTCTAGGGATGAAAAACTGTTTTTT. The full variable domain, in which reference TRBV7-2 and TRBJ1-4 provide the parts outside the CDR3, is GAGVSQSPSNKVTEKGKDVELRCDPISGHTALYWYRQSLGQGLEFLIYFQGNSAPDKSGLPSDRFSAERTGGSVSTLTIQRTQQEDSAVYLCASSFGASRDEKLFFGSGTQLSVL.

J is TRBJ1-2 and V is TRBV7-9; D is perhaps TRBD1 (5 bases). Trimming cost V 7 bases and J 7 bases, with 16 bases left between them. The CDR3 is 13 residues long. Germline-derived CDR1 and CDR2 are SEHNR and FQNEAQ (reference sequence). The CDR3 sequence is CASTHPGDGGYTF. The CDR3 coding sequence is TGTGCCAGCACCCACCCCGGGGACGGTGGCTACACCTTC.

V is TRBV15 and J is TRBJ2-3; D may be TRBD2 (5 bases). V lost 5 bases, J lost 4 bases, and 13 bases lay in between. Germline loops: CDR1 LNHNV, CDR2 YYDKDF (reference sequence). The CDR3 sequence is 14 residues long. The CDR3 nucleotides read TGTGCCACCAGCGGAAGTACCGGGGCAGATACGCAGTATTTT. It yields the protein CATSGSTGADTQYF. The variable domain in full, completed from reference TRBV15 and TRBJ2-3, reads DAMVIQNPRYQVTQFGKPVTLSCSQTLNHNVMYWYQQKSSQAPKLLFHYYDKDFNNEADTPDNFQSRRPNTSFCFLDIRSPGLGDTAMYLCATSGSTGADTQYFGPGTRLTVL.

V is TRBV9 and J is TRBJ1-2; TRBD1 might be the D (5 bases). Per germline, CDR1 SGDLS and CDR2 YYNGEE. CDR3 length equals 15 residues. V was shortened by 4 bases and J by 8 bases, with 21 bases between the two germline ends. CDR3 loop: CASSSSRGYIRGYTF. The CDR3 nucleotides are TGTGCCAGCAGCTCCTCCCGGGGGTATATAAGGGGCTACACCTTC.

The V call is TRBV19, the J call TRBJ2-1; no definite D call. V gave up 5 bases and J gave up 12 bases, with 17 bases separating them. Germline V lookup: CDR1 LNHDA, CDR2 SQIVND (reference sequence). This CDR3 contains 13 residues. The CDR3 spells CASSPDGGLGQFF. DNA for the CDR3: TGTGCCAGTAGTCCAGATGGCGGCTTAGGGCAGTTCTTC.

This sequence joins TRBV7-8 and TRBJ2-7; the D call may be TRBD1 or TRBD2 (5 bases each). V shed 4 bases and J shed 5 bases, with 12 bases lying between them. The CDR3 length is 13 residues. The germline CDR1 and CDR2 sequences are SGHVS and FQNEAQ. Written as DNA, the CDR3 is TGTGCCAGCAGCTCGGGACCCCCCAACGAGCAGTACTTC. It specifies CASSSGPPNEQYF.

To note about this clone: Other DNA sequences in the sample encode the same CDR3. CDR3 residues: CSARGVYEQYF. CDR3 nucleotide sequence: TGCAGTGCTAGAGGCGTCTACGAGCAGTACTTC. The J gene is TRBJ2-7, the V gene TRBV20-1; no reliable D call. Deletions cut 1 base from V and 3 bases from J, with 4 bases between. The CDR3 runs 11 residues. Germline CDR1 DFQATT, CDR2 SNEGSKA (reference sequence).

The rearrangement joins TRBV6-5 to TRBJ1-6; 9 bases are a match to TRBD1. With 6 bases clipped from V and 6 bases from J, the junction kept 6 bases outside the gene matches. The CDR3 is made up of 15 amino acids. Germline V lookup: CDR1 MNHEY, CDR2 SVGAGI. This chain's CDR3 is CASRSGQGFNSPLHF. DNA for the CDR3: TGTGCCAGCAGATCGGGACAGGGATTTAATTCACCCCTCCACTTT.

This chain links TRBV29-1 with TRBJ2-7; 8 bases agree with TRBD1. Germline V gene sequence: CDR1 SQVTM, CDR2 ANQGSEA. V lost 4 bases to trimming and J lost 7 bases; unmatched junction nucleotides: 9. This CDR3 has 13 amino acids. The CDR3: CSVVTGVDYEQYF. The DNA for the CDR3 is TGCAGCGTTGTGACAGGGGTTGACTATGAGCAGTACTTC.

V is TRBV29-1 and J is TRBJ1-5, with 9 bases identical to TRBD1. Germline trimming cut 3 bases from V and 5 bases from J; bases unmatched to any gene: 5. Germline loops: CDR1 SQVTM, CDR2 ANQGSEA. This CDR3 is built from 14 residues. The CDR3 protein is CSVEDRGPDQPQHF. In DNA, the CDR3 is TGCAGCGTTGAGGACAGGGGCCCGGATCAGCCCCAGCATTTT.

The chain is built from TRBV19 and TRBJ1-2; 8 bases match TRBD1. This CDR3 contains 16 residues. In germline, CDR1 is LNHDA, CDR2 SQIVND (reference sequence). V shed 1 base, J shed 7 bases, and the junction held 11 bases outside the gene matches. Here the CDR3 reads CASSIGTGFIRGGYTF. As DNA, the CDR3 is TGTGCCAGTAGTATAGGGACAGGGTTCATTCGCGGTGGCTACACCTTC.

The chain links TRBV4-1 to TRBJ1-6; possible D gene TRBD1, 5 bases. V lost 1 base and J lost 0, with 13 bases in between. This CDR3 has 18 residues. Germline V gene data show CDR1 as MGHRA and CDR2 as YSYEKL. CDR3 coding DNA: TGCGCCAGCAGCCAAGTCCTAGGGGACTCCTCCTATAATTCACCCCTCCACTTT. Protein product: CASSQVLGDSSYNSPLHF.

The chain has TRBV24-1 and TRBJ1-5; D is possibly TRBD1 (5 bases). This CDR3 region has 12 residues. Deletions cut 4 bases from V and 15 bases from J, with 15 bases between. CDR1 and CDR2 (germline): KGHDR, SFDVKD. The CDR3 nucleotides read TGTGCCACCAGTGACCTCGGTGGGGGACGGCATTTT. Translated: CATSDLGGGRHF.

In its sample, this clone was seen a few times. The chain is built from TRBV4-1 and TRBJ2-2; D is perhaps TRBD2 (6 bases). This CDR3 is 16 amino acids long. Germline V gives CDR1 MGHRA, CDR2 YSYEKL. V lost 1 base and J lost 4, with 13 bases in between. The CDR3 DNA reads as TGCGCCAGCAGCCAAGTCCCGGGGGTGGGCACCGGGGAGCTGTTTTTT. It translates to CASSQVPGVGTGELFF.

This clone was observed once. The chain links TRBV7-2 to TRBJ1-1, with D unresolved. The CDR3 covers 14 residues. Trimming removed 0 bases from V and 0 bases from J, with 5 bases in between. CDR1 is SGHTA and CDR2 is FQGNSA in the germline V gene. As DNA, the CDR3 is TGTGCCAGCAGCTTAGCGGCAGTGAACACTGAAGCTTTCTTT. It yields the protein CASSLAAVNTEAFF.

The rearrangement uses TRBV5-1 and TRBJ2-1; 11 positions match TRBD2. The V and J ends lost 2 bases and 4 bases, in that order; junction bases with no gene match: 5. This CDR3 spans 16 amino acids. Germline V gene sequence: CDR1 SGHRS, CDR2 YFSETQ. The DNA for the CDR3 is TGCGCCAGCAGCTTACAGGGACTAGCGGTTTACAATGAGCAGTTCTTC. Amino acid sequence: CASSLQGLAVYNEQFF.

This clone showed up just once. The junction differs from germline at one of its ends, possibly a read error. CDR3 bases: TGTGCCAGCAGCTTAGGGGGGACTAGCGGGAGCTCCCACGAGCAGTACTTC. Its translation: CASSLGGTSGSSHEQYF. This chain uses TRBV13 with TRBJ2-7; TRBD2 aligns across 14 bases. From germline, CDR1 is PRHDT and CDR2 FYEKMQ (reference sequence). This CDR3 has 17 residues.

The chain couples TRBV14 to TRBJ1-1, with 8 nucleotides matching TRBD1. There are 17 residues in the CDR3. From germline, CDR1 is SGHDN and CDR2 FVKESK. The trim removed 1 base at V and 1 base at J, leaving 8 bases unmatched. The CDR3 region is CASSQGFSGGKNTEAFF. The DNA for the CDR3 is TGTGCCAGCAGCCAAGGTTTCTCAGGGGGCAAGAACACTGAAGCTTTCTTT. Full variable domain (remainder filled in from reference TRBV14 and TRBJ1-1): EAGVTQFPSHSVIEKGQTVTLRCDPISGHDNLYWYRRVMGKEIKFLLHFVKESKQDESGMPNNRFLAERTGGTYSTLKVQPAELEDSGVYFCASSQGFSGGKNTEAFFGQGTRLTVV.

This chain joins TRBV28 and TRBJ2-7; 14 positions match TRBD2. V trimming: 6 bases; J trimming: 5 bases; junction bases outside the gene matches: 6. Germline-derived CDR1 and CDR2 are MDHEN and SYDVKM. CDR3 length equals 15 residues. Here the CDR3 reads CASSLGTSGRNEQYF. Written as DNA, the CDR3 is TGTGCCAGCAGCCTCGGGACTAGCGGGAGAAACGAGCAGTACTTC.

The chain has TRBV9 and TRBJ2-1; maybe TRBD2 (5 bases). In germline, CDR1 is SGDLS, CDR2 YYNGEE. V lost 0 bases, J lost 1 base, and 8 bases lay in between. The CDR3 is 15 residues long. The DNA for the CDR3 is TGTGCCAGCAGCGTAGCCGGGGTTTCCTACAATGAGCAGTTCTTC. Its protein product is CASSVAGVSYNEQFF.